The 10 T cell receptor beta chains reported below all come from one sample, sequenced in a study of blood T cell repertoires in COVID-19. This table comes from immunoSEQ multiplex PCR, and its TCRdb copy is limited to in-frame clones, with some not included. This repertoire shows about 430,000 clones, 88% found once; its top ten account for more than 0.85%. The sequenced sample consisted of PBMCs or T cells enriched from blood (not recorded which). The receptors derive from a woman aged 30 to 39 with acute COVID-19.

The V and J genes are TRBV18 and TRBJ2-7; D perhaps matches TRBD1 (5 bases). The ends were cut back, 2 bases at V and 1 base at J, with 12 bases in the middle. The CDR3 is made up of 15 amino acids. The germline CDR1 and CDR2 sequences are KGHSH and LQKENI. The DNA of the CDR3 is TGTGCCAGCTCACCAAACTCCCAGGGATCCTACGAGCAGTACTTC. This translates into CASSPNSQGSYEQYF. Using reference TRBV18 and TRBJ2-7 for the parts outside the CDR3, the full variable domain is NAGVMQNPRHLVRRRGQEARLRCSPMKGHSHVYWYRQLPEEGLKFMVYLQKENIIDESGMPKERFSAEFPKEGPSILRIQQVVRGDSAAYFCASSPNSQGSYEQYFGPGTRLTVT.

The V call is TRBV5-1, the J call TRBJ1-2; no clear D. Germline loops: CDR1 SGHRS, CDR2 YFSETQ. This CDR3 region has 13 residues. The V and J ends lost 3 bases and 7 bases respectively, with 13 bases between them. The CDR3 DNA reads TGCGCCAGCAGCTGGAAGGGAGCCGGTGGCTACACCTTC. It translates to CASSWKGAGGYTF.

Note on this clone: The sample carries other DNA sequences with the same CDR3. The chain joins TRBV28 to TRBJ1-1; D gene unclear. The CDR3 has 12 residues. Germline V CDR1 and CDR2: MDHEN, SYDVKM. V lost 4 bases, J lost 1 base, and 4 bases lay in between. The CDR3 here is CASSSGNTEAFF. For the CDR3, the DNA is TGTGCCAGCAGTTCAGGGAACACTGAAGCTTTCTTT.

The J gene is TRBJ2-7, the V gene TRBV27; 7 bases agree with TRBD1. The CDR3 is 12 amino acids. Per the germline V gene, CDR1 is MNHEY and CDR2 is SMNVEV (reference sequence). The junction had 0 bases not matched to a gene; V was cut back by 1 base and J by 6 bases. The DNA for the CDR3 is TGTGCCAGCAGTTTATACAGGGGCGAGCAGTACTTC. Its translation: CASSLYRGEQYF.

CDR3 in amino acids: CASSPGDDDGPLHF. The CDR3 DNA reads TGTGCCAGCAGCCCCGGGGATGACGACGGACCCCTCCACTTT. V and J are TRBV6-2 or TRBV6-3 and TRBJ1-6; D not certain. The CDR3 runs 14 residues. Trimming removed 6 bases from V and 12 bases from J, with 18 bases in between. The germline gives CDR1 MNHEY, CDR2 SVGEGT.

V and J are TRBV6-4 and TRBJ2-2, with D perhaps matching TRBD1 (6 bases). The CDR3 contains 16 residues. The V end was cut by 0 bases, the J end by 5 bases, with 13 bases between. The germline CDR1 and CDR2 sequences are MRHNA and SNTAGT. DNA of the CDR3: TGTGCCAGCAGTGACTCTTACAGGGCTGGGACCGGGGAGCTGTTTTTT. Translated, it gives CASSDSYRAGTGELFF.

V and J are TRBV13 and TRBJ2-2; 7 bases match TRBD1. The CDR3 runs 15 residues. With 5 bases clipped from V and 1 base from J, the junction kept 4 bases outside the gene matches. CDR1 and CDR2 from the germline V gene are PRHDT and FYEKMQ (reference sequence). CDR3 region: CASSAGTVNTGELFF. The CDR3 DNA sequence: TGTGCCAGCAGCGCCGGGACAGTGAACACCGGGGAGCTGTTTTTT.

The V and J genes are TRBV7-2 and TRBJ1-3; 8 positions agree with TRBD1. CDR1 and CDR2 (germline): SGHTA, FQGNSA. Trimming removed 5 bases from V and 4 bases from J; junction bases left unmatched: 7. The CDR3 spans 15 residues. CDR3 sequence: CASSTGQGEGNTIYF. Here the CDR3 DNA reads TGTGCCAGCAGCACTGGACAGGGCGAAGGAAACACCATATATTTT.

V is TRBV29-1 and J is TRBJ1-1, with 7 bases aligning to TRBD1. V was pared by 6 bases and J by 0 bases, with 4 bases of the junction left unmatched. The V gene's germline CDR1 is SQVTM and CDR2 ANQGSEA. There are 13 residues in the CDR3. The CDR3 DNA reads as TGCAGCGTGGGACAGTACTTGAACACTGAAGCTTTCTTT. This translates into CSVGQYLNTEAFF.

This clone has a handful of counts. The chain links TRBV6-1 to TRBJ1-1, with D tentatively TRBD1 (6 bases). Deletions cut 0 bases from V and 4 bases from J, with 18 bases between. The CDR3 length is 17 residues. Germline-derived CDR1 and CDR2 are MNHNS and SASEGT. The CDR3 DNA is TGTGCCAGCAGTGAAGCGCTGTACAGGGTGGTAAGCACTGAAGCTTTCTTT. Protein sequence: CASSEALYRVVSTEAFF.